This TCR beta chain was recovered during a study of blood T cell repertoires in COVID-19. Study context: Researchers got acute and convalescent COVID-19 samples from the United States, Italy and Spain. PBMCs, B-cell-depleted T cells, or T cells were the source of the cDNA or gDNA that made up the material.

Under the authors' procedure: Reference gene primer amplification gave nucleated cell count estimates. Profiled with immunoSEQ multiplex PCR; TCRdb holds only in-frame clones, not every one. From that table come the V and J calls and clone size; the DNA was used to work out D and trimming. The repertoire holds more than 150,000 clones, with 80% to 90% as singletons. V lost 5 bases to trimming and J lost 7 bases; unmatched junction nucleotides: 11. The germline V gene encodes CDR1 SGHVS and CDR2 FNYEAQ. This CDR3 has 16 residues. The chain carries TRBV7-6 and TRBJ1-5, with 10 bases fitting TRBD1. The sequence was collected from a woman aged 18-30 years who had recovered from COVID-19. Sequencing was done on a sample of peripheral blood. The CDR3 region has the DNA TGTGCCAGCAGCCCGACCGACAGGGGGCGCGACCAGCCCCAGCATTTT. Protein product: CASSPTDRGRDQPQHF.